The 23 T cell receptor beta chains presented below share a single source sample, sequenced in a study of blood T cells in healthy people across ages. Together with a sample-barcoded 5' primer, a J-beta primer mix was included in a second PCR lasting about 7 to 12 cycles. In TCRdb, the 5' RACE reads were re-called with MiXCR into one record per CDR3 protein. The sample lists around 850,000 distinct CDR3 sequences; 30% to 45% were seen once. What was sequenced was blood. These receptors were collected from a man in his late teens or twenties in good health.

This clonotype was seen more than once but under ten times. The J gene is TRBJ2-3, the V gene TRBV27, with D perhaps matching TRBD1 or TRBD2 (5 bases each). The CDR3 is 14 amino acids. Germline CDR1 MNHEY, CDR2 SMNVEV (reference sequence). V lost 6 bases and J 3 bases, leaving 13 bases between the germline ends. The CDR3: CASRQDSGTDTQYF. DNA for the CDR3: TGTGCCAGCAGACAGGACTCGGGGACAGATACGCAGTATTTT.

To note about this clonotype: At one boundary the junction diverges from the germline segment, which might be a read error. The V gene is TRBV6-5, the J gene TRBJ1-1; TRBD1 aligns across 9 bases. This CDR3 region has 15 residues. The germline CDR1 and CDR2 sequences are MNHEY and SVGAGI. CDR3 protein: CARSSGTGLNTEAFF. CDR3 in DNA: TGTGCCAGAAGTTCCGGGACAGGGCTGAACACTGAAGCTTTCTTT.

The chain combines TRBV20-1 with TRBJ1-1; D unclear. Per the germline V gene, CDR1 is DFQATT and CDR2 is SNEGSKA (reference sequence). With 6 bases removed from V and 6 bases from J, the gap between germline ends came to 23 bases. The CDR3 runs 15 residues. The CDR3 DNA sequence: TGCAGTGCCGCTACAACTCTTTCAAGGTACTCTGAAGCTTTCTTT. Protein product: CSAATTLSRYSEAFF.

Notes on this clonotype: Since a much larger clone is just one base distant, this may be a read error. The chain uses TRBV6-2 or TRBV6-3 and TRBJ2-5; 8 positions agree with TRBD1. The germline V gene encodes CDR1 MNHEY and CDR2 SVGEGT. The CDR3 loop spans 13 amino acids. The CDR3 spells CGSRPDRVETQYF. The CDR3 DNA is TGTGGCAGCAGACCGGACAGGGTGGAGACCCAGTACTTC.

About this clonotype: A much larger clone is a single base away; this may be a read error. The chain carries TRBV20-1 and TRBJ2-1; 7 nucleotides line up with TRBD1. TRBJ2-7 explains the end of the DNA better; the J call may be wrong. Germline lookup yields CDR1 DFQATT and CDR2 SNEGSKA (reference sequence). The CDR3 loop spans 15 amino acids. In DNA, the CDR3 is TGCAGTGCTAGGGGGACAGAGTTTTCCTACAATGAGCAGTACTTC. Encoded protein: CSARGTEFSYNEQYF.

This clonotype was counted between two and nine times. The chain joins TRBV15 to TRBJ2-1; no firm D call. This CDR3 region has 14 residues. V lost 0 bases and J 10 bases, leaving 13 bases between the germline ends. The germline V gene has CDR1 LNHNV and CDR2 YYDKDF (reference sequence). CDR3 in amino acids: CATSRDRFPGEQFF. The DNA of the CDR3 is TGTGCCACCAGCAGAGATAGGTTCCCCGGGGAGCAGTTCTTC. The whole variable domain, filled in from reference TRBV15 and TRBJ2-1, reads DAMVIQNPRYQVTQFGKPVTLSCSQTLNHNVMYWYQQKSSQAPKLLFHYYDKDFNNEADTPDNFQSRRPNTSFCFLDIRSPGLGDTAMYLCATSRDRFPGEQFFGPGTRLTVL.

In this sample, this clonotype turned up a few times. The rearrangement joins TRBV10-3 to TRBJ2-1, with D unresolved. The CDR3 loop spans 15 amino acids. V lost 3 bases and J lost 0, with 9 bases in between. Per the germline V gene, CDR1 is ENHRY and CDR2 is SYGVKD. The CDR3 DNA follows: TGTGCCATCAGTGAACAGCTAGGCTCCTACAATGAGCAGTTCTTC. Amino acid sequence: CAISEQLGSYNEQFF.

The chain uses TRBV7-2 and TRBJ2-3, with D unclear. This CDR3 region has 12 residues. Germline assignment: CDR1 SGHTA and CDR2 FQGNSA. The V end was cut by 4 bases, the J end by 7 bases, with 9 bases between. CDR3 sequence reads: CASSSGSYTQYF. In DNA, the CDR3 is TGTGCCAGCAGCTCTGGTTCCTATACGCAGTATTTT.

The chain links TRBV7-3 to TRBJ1-1, with 7 bases aligning to TRBD1. Germline values: CDR1 SGHTA, CDR2 FQGTGA. The J segment lost 4 bases and the V segment lost 5 bases, leaving 13 bases of the junction unmatched. The CDR3 loop spans 16 amino acids. The CDR3: CASSPQGGGRITEAFF. The CDR3 DNA sequence: TGTGCCAGCAGCCCCCAGGGGGGGGGCCGGATCACTGAAGCTTTCTTT.

The chain has TRBV7-9 and TRBJ2-1, with D perhaps TRBD2 (5 bases). Trimming left V 3 bases short and J 7 bases short, with 10 bases between. The CDR3 length is 13 residues. Per germline, CDR1 SEHNR and CDR2 FQNEAQ (reference sequence). For the CDR3, the DNA is TGTGCCAGCAGCTTGTATACGGGGAATGAGCAGTTCTTC. Translation: CASSLYTGNEQFF.

The rearrangement joins TRBV12-3 or TRBV12-4 to TRBJ1-6, with a possible D match to TRBD1 (5 bases). The V and J ends lost 5 bases and 9 bases respectively, with 14 bases between them. The CDR3 has 14 residues. CDR3 sequence (DNA): TGTGCCAGCAGTCAAGACCGAACAGGTTCACCCCTCCACTTT. Amino acids: CASSQDRTGSPLHF.

This clonotype was picked up a small number of times. The V call is TRBV15, the J call TRBJ1-4, with D perhaps matching TRBD1 (6 bases). The germline V gene has CDR1 LNHNV and CDR2 YYDKDF (reference sequence). V lost 0 bases to trimming and J lost 8 bases, with 13 bases between them. The CDR3 loop spans 15 amino acids. The CDR3 bases are TGTGCCACCAGCAGAGATTTGACAGGCGGCGAAAAACTGTTTTTT. Its translation is CATSRDLTGGEKLFF.

The genes are TRBV6-2 or TRBV6-3 and TRBJ2-7, with TRBD1 as a possible D gene (5 bases). Germline CDR1 MNHEY, CDR2 SVGEGT. The CDR3 totals 13 residues. Trimming cost V 6 bases and J 3 bases, with 12 bases left between them. DNA of the CDR3: TGTGCCAGCAGACACAGGACCAACTACGAGCAGTACTTC. Its protein is CASRHRTNYEQYF.

This clonotype was seen a single time. The rearrangement links TRBV19 to TRBJ1-6; 8 nucleotides line up with TRBD1. The V gene's germline CDR1 is LNHDA and CDR2 SQIVND (reference sequence). V trimming: 8 bases; J trimming: 4 bases; junction bases outside the gene matches: 4. The CDR3 contains 14 residues. The CDR3 coding sequence is TGTGCCAGTCCCAGGACAGGGTATAATTCACCCCTCCACTTT. Translated, it gives CASPRTGYNSPLHF.

There are a few counts of this clonotype. The V call is TRBV5-1, the J call TRBJ2-3; 7 bases line up with TRBD1. Trimming cost V 4 bases and J 4 bases; bases outside gene matches: 12. CDR1 and CDR2 from the germline V gene are SGHRS and YFSETQ. The length of the CDR3 is 16 residues. CDR3 sequence: CASSLPGTAKADTQYF. The CDR3 nucleotides read TGCGCCAGCAGCCTACCGGGGACAGCGAAGGCAGATACGCAGTATTTT. The complete variable domain, with remaining parts taken from reference TRBV5-1 and TRBJ2-3, reads KAGVTQTPRYLIKTRGQQVTLSCSPISGHRSVSWYQQTPGQGLQFLFEYFSETQRNKGNFPGRFSGRQFSNSRSEMNVSTLELGDSALYLCASSLPGTAKADTQYFGPGTRLTVL.

This clonotype was picked up many times. This chain uses TRBV6-6 with TRBJ2-3, with 12 bases that match TRBD2. CDR1 and CDR2 from the germline V gene are MNHNY and SVGAGI (reference sequence). The CDR3 runs 15 residues. Trimming at V came to 6 bases and at J to 2 bases, leaving 3 bases not matched to a gene. The CDR3 loop reads CASSLAGGTTDTQYF. Written as DNA, the CDR3 is TGTGCCAGCAGCCTAGCGGGGGGGACCACAGATACGCAGTATTTT.

This clonotype was counted only a few times. The rearrangement links TRBV12-3 or TRBV12-4 to TRBJ1-2; maybe TRBD1 (6 bases). This CDR3 contains 15 residues. Trimming shortened V by 6 bases and J by 2 bases, and 16 bases separated the two germline ends. The CDR3 nucleotides are TGTGCCAGCAGCCTCTCGGGCAGGGGAAACTATGGCTACACCTTC. It translates to CASSLSGRGNYGYTF.

The chain has TRBV3-1 and TRBJ2-7, with a possible D match to TRBD2 (6 bases). The J call is doubtful: the DNA matches TRBJ2-5 better. This CDR3 contains 16 residues. The germline V gene encodes CDR1 LGHDT and CDR2 YNNKEL (reference sequence). CDR3 nucleotides: TGTGCCAGCAGCCAAGATGTACGAGGAGGGCCAGAGACCCAGTACTTC. It specifies CASSQDVRGGPETQYF.

As to this clonotype: A much larger clone is a single base away; this may be a read error. V usage is TRBV6-2 or TRBV6-3 and J usage is TRBJ2-7; tentatively, D is TRBD2 (5 bases). The CDR3 loop spans 14 amino acids. With 2 bases removed from V and 2 bases from J, the gap between germline ends came to 10 bases. Germline CDR1 and CDR2: MNHEY and SVGEGT. The CDR3 is CASSYRGSAYEQYF. The CDR3 DNA reads TGTGCCAGCAGTTACAGAGGGAGTGCCTACGAGCAGTACTTC.

V gene TRBV29-1 combines with J gene TRBJ1-2; the match to TRBD1 covers 8 bases. The CDR3 contains 12 residues. Trimming at V came to 7 bases and at J to 6 bases, leaving 7 bases not matched to a gene. Germline CDR1 is SQVTM and CDR2 is ANQGSEA. CDR3 sequence: CSATGGEHGYTF. CDR3 DNA sequence: TGCAGCGCTACAGGGGGGGAGCATGGCTACACCTTC.

This clonotype turned up a few times. The chain has TRBV5-6 and TRBJ2-1, with 7 positions matching TRBD1. The V and J ends lost 4 bases and 12 bases, in that order; junction bases with no gene match: 10. Germline V gives CDR1 SGHDT, CDR2 YYEEEE. The CDR3 spans 13 residues. The CDR3: CASSQNKQGRQFF. CDR3 DNA sequence: TGTGCCAGCAGCCAAAATAAACAGGGGAGGCAGTTCTTC.

In this sample, this clonotype turned up a few times. For the CDR3, the DNA is TGTGCCAGCAGACCCGGCTTCGCCTCCAATGAGCAGTTCTTC. The encoded protein is CASRPGFASNEQFF. The V call is TRBV12-3 or TRBV12-4, the J call TRBJ2-1; D unresolved. Trimming cost V 6 bases and J 6 bases, with 15 bases left between them. The CDR3 is made up of 14 amino acids.

V gene TRBV14 combines with J gene TRBJ2-1; D is unclear. The closer fit of TRBJ2-7 to the DNA end suggests the J call may be wrong. This CDR3 comprises 13 residues. CDR1 SGHDN and CDR2 FVKESK come from the germline V gene. This chain's CDR3 is CASSHEGNDEQYF. The CDR3 DNA reads TGTGCCAGCAGCCACGAAGGGAACGATGAGCAGTACTTC.